The 19 T cell receptor beta chains below come from one sample, sequenced in a study of control samples from healthy donors and cancer patients. Produced via immunoSEQ multiplex PCR; TCRdb's table is partial and in-frame only. Among about 96,000 clones, roughly 93% were seen once, and the ten largest hold 8%. The sequencing input was blood. These receptors all stem from a man aged 18 to 30 in good health.

A single count supports this clone. This chain connects TRBV4-1 to TRBJ2-4; the D gene is possibly TRBD1 (7 bases). Germline V gene lookup returns CDR1 MGHRA and CDR2 YSYEKL. The CDR3 is made up of 18 amino acids. The germline V and J ends were trimmed by 4 bases and 4 bases, with 23 bases remaining between them. CDR3 nucleotide sequence: TGCGCCAGCAGCCGGGGACAGCCGCCGGGGGCCCTAAAAAACATTCAGTACTTC. Translated, it gives CASSRGQPPGALKNIQYF.

This chain uses TRBV21-1 with TRBJ2-7; TRBD1, the table's D call, was not compared with the DNA. TRBV21-1 is described as a pseudogene. The CDR3 consists of 12 residues. The CDR3 region is CAVGQGRYEQYF. The DNA for the CDR3 is TGTGCCGTTGGACAGGGACGATACGAGCAGTACTTC.

This clone was picked up one time. This chain connects TRBV4-1 to TRBJ1-5; 7 positions match TRBD1. Trimming cost V 1 base and J 6 bases; bases outside gene matches: 9. The CDR3 length is 16 residues. In germline, CDR1 is MGHRA, CDR2 YSYEKL. DNA of the CDR3: TGCGCCAGCAGCCAAGTAAGGGGGCCGTGGCGTCAGCCCCAGCATTTT. It specifies CASSQVRGPWRQPQHF.

This sequence joins TRBV5-1 and TRBJ1-3; no firm D call. Germline V gene lookup returns CDR1 SGHRS and CDR2 YFSETQ. Trimming shortened V by 0 bases and J by 0 bases, and 7 bases separated the two germline ends. The CDR3 covers 15 residues. As DNA, the CDR3 is TGCGCCAGCAGCTTGGTGGGAGGCTCTGGAAACACCATATATTTT. Protein product: CASSLVGGSGNTIYF.

This clone was observed a single time. The chain joins TRBV19 to TRBJ2-1, with D uncertain. This CDR3 spans 13 amino acids. Trimming left V 5 bases short and J 9 bases short, with 14 bases between. The V gene's germline CDR1 is LNHDA and CDR2 SQIVND (reference sequence). CDR3 nucleotides: TGTGCCAGTAGTCCGGTCGGCTCCGGTGAGCAGTTCTTC. Translation: CASSPVGSGEQFF.

This chain joins TRBV3-1 (or the pseudogene TRBV3-2) and TRBJ2-1; tentatively, D is TRBD1 (8 bases). CDR3 length equals 14 residues. With 4 bases removed from V and 9 bases from J, the gap between germline ends came to 16 bases. Germline CDR1 and CDR2: LGHDT and YNNKEL (reference sequence). In nucleotides, the CDR3 is TGTGCCAGCAGCCTACAGGGGGGGTACGGTGAGCAGTTCTTC. Its protein is CASSLQGGYGEQFF.

This chain links TRBV14 with TRBJ1-1; tentatively, D is TRBD1 (6 bases). Germline values: CDR1 SGHDN, CDR2 FVKESK. V lost 4 bases and J 1 base, leaving 16 bases between the germline ends. This CDR3 contains 16 residues. CDR3 amino acids: CASSPGVTGRNTEAFF. Written as DNA, the CDR3 is TGTGCCAGCAGCCCGGGCGTGACAGGCCGGAACACTGAAGCTTTCTTT.

The rearrangement joins TRBV2 to TRBJ2-7; D perhaps matches TRBD1 (6 bases). Looked up from germline, CDR1 is SNHLY and CDR2 is FYNNEI. Trimming took 11 bases from V and 2 from J, leaving 19 bases between them. CDR3 size: 14 residues. The CDR3 region has the DNA TGTGCCTCTCTGAGAAGGGACAAGACCTACGAGCAGTACTTC. As protein: CASLRRDKTYEQYF. The full variable domain, completed using reference TRBV2 and TRBJ2-7, is EPEVTQTPSHQVTQMGQEVILRCVPISNHLYFYWYRQILGQKVEFLVSFYNNEISEKSEIFDDQFSVERPDGSNFTLKIRSTKLEDSAMYFCASLRRDKTYEQYFGPGTRLTVT.

The chain combines TRBV6-5 with TRBJ1-1; possible D gene TRBD1, 6 bases. Trimming pared 6 bases from V and 4 bases from J, leaving 18 bases between. The CDR3 runs to 15 residues. Germline CDR1 is MNHEY and CDR2 is SVGAGI. As DNA, the CDR3 is TGTGCCAGCAGAAAAGAACAGGGATTAGTCACTGAAGCTTTCTTT. It is translated as CASRKEQGLVTEAFF.

V usage is TRBV10-2 and J usage is TRBJ1-2; D not resolved. Germline V lookup: CDR1 WSHSY, CDR2 SAAADI. V was pared by 3 bases and J by 8 bases, with 16 bases between. This CDR3 is 14 amino acids long. The CDR3 sequence is CASSDSRGLVGYTF. CDR3 DNA sequence: TGCGCCAGCAGTGATAGCAGAGGGCTTGTGGGCTACACCTTC.

The rearrangement links TRBV4-1 to TRBJ2-1; 7 bases align to TRBD2. This CDR3 is built from 13 residues. The germline gives CDR1 MGHRA, CDR2 YSYEKL. With 4 bases clipped from V and 9 bases from J, the junction kept 6 bases outside the gene matches. This CDR3 is CASSLQERGEQFF. CDR3 coding DNA: TGCGCCAGCAGCCTACAGGAGCGGGGTGAGCAGTTCTTC.

The V gene is TRBV19, the J gene TRBJ2-7, with D perhaps TRBD1 (6 bases). CDR1 is LNHDA, CDR2 SQIVND, per germline (reference sequence). The CDR3 runs to 15 residues. V was pared by 2 bases and J by 3 bases, with 14 bases between. CDR3 in amino acids: CASSISRDTNYEQYF. For the CDR3, the DNA is TGTGCCAGTAGTATATCTCGGGACACAAACTACGAGCAGTACTTC.

V is TRBV27 and J is TRBJ2-7; maybe TRBD2 (6 bases). CDR3 length: 14 amino acids. The V gene lost 3 bases and the J gene lost 3 bases, with 12 bases spanning the gap. Looked up from germline, CDR1 is MNHEY and CDR2 is SMNVEV (reference sequence). The CDR3 DNA is TGTGCCAGCAGTTTCGAGGCGGGAAACTACGAGCAGTACTTC. This codes for CASSFEAGNYEQYF.

The V gene is TRBV6-2 or TRBV6-3, the J gene TRBJ2-7; D is perhaps TRBD2 (5 bases). The V and J ends lost 3 bases and 6 bases respectively, with 12 bases between them. CDR1 is MNHEY and CDR2 is SVGEGT in the germline V gene. The CDR3 loop spans 13 amino acids. DNA of the CDR3: TGTGCCAGCAGTTATGGGAGACCTGGCGAGCAGTACTTC. Protein sequence: CASSYGRPGEQYF.

The chain links TRBV25-1 to TRBJ2-7; D assignment may be TRBD1 or TRBD2 (5 bases each). CDR3 size: 14 residues. V dropped 0 bases and J dropped 6 bases, with 12 bases sitting between them. The germline V gene encodes CDR1 MGHDK and CDR2 SYGVNS. Here the CDR3 DNA reads TGTGCCAGCAGTGAATATTACCGGGACCGCGAGCAGTACTTC. Its translation: CASSEYYRDREQYF.

The rearrangement uses TRBV10-3 and TRBJ1-5, with TRBD1 matching over 7 bases. The CDR3 sequence is 13 residues long. The germline gives CDR1 ENHRY, CDR2 SYGVKD. The V and J ends lost 7 bases and 11 bases, in that order; junction bases with no gene match: 11. Here the CDR3 reads CAITPDRARAQHF. CDR3 DNA: TGTGCCATCACCCCAGACAGGGCGAGGGCCCAGCATTTT.

CDR3 sequence: CASSYSLAGGQETQYF. The CDR3 DNA follows: TGTGCCAGCAGTTACTCGTTAGCGGGGGGGCAAGAGACCCAGTACTTC. The chain couples TRBV6-2 or TRBV6-3 to TRBJ2-5; 11 bases are shared with TRBD2. The CDR3 is made up of 16 amino acids. V shed 0 bases and J 2 bases; nucleotides not matched to a gene: 2. From germline, CDR1 is MNHEY and CDR2 SVGEGT.

This chain connects TRBV27 to TRBJ2-1, with TRBD2 matching 11 bases. CDR1 and CDR2 (germline): MNHEY, SMNVEV (reference sequence). This CDR3 contains 15 residues. The V and J ends lost 6 bases and 10 bases, in that order; junction bases with no gene match: 11. The CDR3: CASRQGLAVFEEQFF. In nucleotides, the CDR3 is TGTGCCAGCAGACAGGGACTAGCGGTATTCGAAGAGCAGTTCTTC.

The chain combines TRBV3-1 (or the pseudogene TRBV3-2) with TRBJ2-1; 8 nucleotides match TRBD1. The CDR3 is 15 residues long. With V trimmed by 4 bases and J by 8 bases, 10 bases remained unmatched. CDR1 and CDR2 from the germline V gene are LGHDT and YNNKEL (reference sequence). The CDR3 region has the DNA TGTGCCAGCAGCCGCTTACGGACAGGGCCCGATGAGCAGTTCTTC. Translating it yields CASSRLRTGPDEQFF.